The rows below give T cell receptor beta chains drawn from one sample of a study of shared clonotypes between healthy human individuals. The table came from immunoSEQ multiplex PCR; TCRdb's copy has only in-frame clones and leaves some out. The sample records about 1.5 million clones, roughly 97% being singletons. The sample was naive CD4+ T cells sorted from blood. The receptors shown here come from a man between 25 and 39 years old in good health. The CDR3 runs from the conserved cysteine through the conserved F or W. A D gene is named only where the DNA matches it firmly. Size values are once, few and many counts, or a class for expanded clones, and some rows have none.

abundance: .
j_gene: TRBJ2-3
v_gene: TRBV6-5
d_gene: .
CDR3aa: CASSYFGPAKGDTQYF
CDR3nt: TGTGCCAGCAGTTATTTCGGGCCCGCCAAAGGGGATACGCAGTATTTT

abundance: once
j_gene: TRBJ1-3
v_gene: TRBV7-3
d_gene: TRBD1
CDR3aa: CASSMDGDSPGNTIYF
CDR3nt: TGTGCCAGCAGCATGGATGGGGACAGTCCTGGAAACACCATATATTTT

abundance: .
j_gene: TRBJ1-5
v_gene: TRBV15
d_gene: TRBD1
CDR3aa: CATSRDVQGSQHF
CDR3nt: TGTGCCACCAGCAGAGATGTACAGGGGTCCCAGCATTTT

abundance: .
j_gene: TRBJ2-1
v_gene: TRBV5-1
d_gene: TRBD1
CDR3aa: CASSLLGQPYNEQFF
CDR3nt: TGCGCCAGCAGCTTGTTGGGACAGCCTTACAATGAGCAGTTCTTC

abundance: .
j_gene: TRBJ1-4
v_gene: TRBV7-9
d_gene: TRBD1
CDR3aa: CASSLTKGTAQATNEKLFF
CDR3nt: TGTGCCAGCAGCCTAACCAAAGGGACAGCCCAAGCAACTAATGAAAAACTGTTTTTT

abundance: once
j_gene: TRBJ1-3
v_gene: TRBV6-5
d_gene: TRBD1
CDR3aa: CASSRTGVGNTIYF
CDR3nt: TGTGCCAGCAGTCGTACAGGGGTGGGAAACACCATATATTTT

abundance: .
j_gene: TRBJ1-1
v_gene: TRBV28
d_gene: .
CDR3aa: CASRISTEAFF
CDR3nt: TGTGCCAGCCGAATATCCACTGAAGCTTTCTTT

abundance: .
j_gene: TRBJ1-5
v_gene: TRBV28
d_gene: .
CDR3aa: CASTRQVSNQPQHF
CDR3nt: TGTGCCAGCACTCGACAGGTGAGCAATCAGCCCCAGCATTTT

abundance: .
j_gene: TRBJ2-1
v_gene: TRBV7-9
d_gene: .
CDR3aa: CASSLSQGNEQFF
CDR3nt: TGTGCCAGCAGCTTATCCCAGGGGAATGAGCAGTTCTTC

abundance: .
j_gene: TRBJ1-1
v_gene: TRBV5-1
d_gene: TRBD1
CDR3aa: CASSLDGQGPTEAFF
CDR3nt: TGCGCCAGCAGCTTAGATGGACAGGGTCCCACTGAAGCTTTCTTT

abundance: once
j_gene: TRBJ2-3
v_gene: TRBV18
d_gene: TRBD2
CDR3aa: CASSPGLASYTDTQYF
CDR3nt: TGTGCCAGCTCTCCCGGACTAGCGAGCTACACAGATACGCAGTATTTT

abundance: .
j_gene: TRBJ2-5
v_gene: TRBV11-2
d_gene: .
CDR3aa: CASSPGLSDETQYF
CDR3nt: TGTGCCAGCAGCCCCGGACTATCCGATGAGACCCAGTACTTC

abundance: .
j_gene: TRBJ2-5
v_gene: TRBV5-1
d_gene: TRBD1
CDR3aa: CASSQGQGSETQYF
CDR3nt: TGCGCCAGCAGCCAGGGACAGGGGTCAGAGACCCAGTACTTC

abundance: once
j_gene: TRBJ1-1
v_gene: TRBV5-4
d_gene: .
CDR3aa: CASSSFDWGTEAFF
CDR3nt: TGTGCCAGCAGCAGCTTCGATTGGGGCACTGAAGCTTTCTTT

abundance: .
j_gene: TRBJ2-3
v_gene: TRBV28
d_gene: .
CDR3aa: CASTPGPRPDTQYF
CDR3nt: TGTGCCAGCACACCGGGGCCTCGACCAGATACGCAGTATTTT

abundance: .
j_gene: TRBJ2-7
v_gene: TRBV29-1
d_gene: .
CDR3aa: CSVGTGPSYEQYF
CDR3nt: TGCAGCGTTGGTACAGGGCCCTCCTACGAGCAGTACTTC

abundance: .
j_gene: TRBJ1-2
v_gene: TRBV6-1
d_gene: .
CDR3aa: CASRKDSNYGYTF
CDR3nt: TGTGCCAGCAGAAAGGACTCGAACTATGGCTACACCTTC

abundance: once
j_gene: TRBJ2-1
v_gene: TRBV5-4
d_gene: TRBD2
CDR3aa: CASSLKRGSYNEQFF
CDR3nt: TGTGCCAGCAGCTTGAAGCGGGGCTCCTACAATGAGCAGTTCTTC

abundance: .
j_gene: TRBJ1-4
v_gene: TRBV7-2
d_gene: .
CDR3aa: CASSLAVGRGVREKLFF
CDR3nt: TGTGCCAGCAGCTTAGCGGTCGGTCGGGGGGTACGGGAAAAACTGTTTTTT

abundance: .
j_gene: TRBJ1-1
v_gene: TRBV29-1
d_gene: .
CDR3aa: CSVLGPGTEAFF
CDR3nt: TGCAGCGTCCTAGGACCGGGAACTGAAGCTTTCTTT

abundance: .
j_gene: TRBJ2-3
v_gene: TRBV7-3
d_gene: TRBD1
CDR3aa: CASSSGVGTGATDTQYF
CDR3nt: TGTGCCAGCAGCTCAGGCGTCGGGACAGGGGCGACAGATACGCAGTATTTT

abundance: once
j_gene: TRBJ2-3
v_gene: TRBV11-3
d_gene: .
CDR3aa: CASSATDTQYF
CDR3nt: TGTGCCAGCAGCGCCACAGATACGCAGTATTTT

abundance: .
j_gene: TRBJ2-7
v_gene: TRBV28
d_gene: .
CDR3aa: CASSPEREWSYEQYF
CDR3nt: TGTGCCAGCAGTCCAGAGAGGGAATGGTCCTACGAGCAGTACTTC

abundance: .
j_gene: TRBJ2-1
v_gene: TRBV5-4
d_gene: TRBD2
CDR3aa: CASSPGLAGYNEQFF
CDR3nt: TGTGCCAGCAGCCCGGGACTAGCGGGATACAATGAGCAGTTCTTC

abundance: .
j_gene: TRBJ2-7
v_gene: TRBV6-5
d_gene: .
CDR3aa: CASSYSSGQNEQYF
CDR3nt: TGTGCCAGCAGTTACAGTTCGGGACAAAACGAGCAGTACTTC

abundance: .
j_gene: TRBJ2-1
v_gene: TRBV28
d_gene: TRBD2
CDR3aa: CASSRPGTMSGEQFF
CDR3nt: TGTGCCAGCAGCCGTCCCGGGACTATGTCGGGTGAGCAGTTCTTC

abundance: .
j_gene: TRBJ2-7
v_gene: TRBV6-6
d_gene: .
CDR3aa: CASASGPEQYF
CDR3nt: TGTGCCAGCGCCTCCGGGCCCGAGCAGTACTTC

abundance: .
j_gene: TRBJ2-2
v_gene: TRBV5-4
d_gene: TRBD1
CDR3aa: CASSGGTGGAGELFF
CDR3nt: TGTGCCAGCAGCGGGGGGACAGGCGGGGCCGGGGAGCTGTTTTTT